These 17 T cell receptor beta chains share one sample of origin, sequenced in a study of blood T cell repertoires in COVID-19. Measured with immunoSEQ multiplex PCR; TCRdb has only the in-frame clones, and not every one. The table lists 250,000 or so clones, roughly 84% of them singletons. Sequenced material: peripheral blood. Receptors were obtained from a man aged 60 to 75 with acute or convalescent COVID-19.

CDR3 DNA: TGTGCCAGCACCCTCAGAGGGGGGGGTGGGGCCAACGTCCTGACTTTC. Encoded protein: CASTLRGGGGANVLTF. V gene TRBV27 combines with J gene TRBJ2-6, with D maybe TRBD2 (7 bases). Germline values: CDR1 MNHEY, CDR2 SMNVEV (reference sequence). Between the trimmed V and J ends, which lost 7 bases and 3 bases, there was a span of 16 bases. CDR3 length equals 16 residues.

V is TRBV4-1 and J is TRBJ2-3; TRBD2 might be the D (6 bases). V lost 0 bases and J lost 2, with 12 bases in between. The CDR3 has 16 residues. CDR1 and CDR2 from the germline V gene are MGHRA and YSYEKL. CDR3 protein: CASSQDLTGVTDTQYF. The DNA for the CDR3 is TGCGCCAGCAGCCAAGACCTCACGGGGGTCACAGATACGCAGTATTTT.

This rearrangement joins TRBV19 to TRBJ1-2, with D unclear. The CDR3 length is 14 residues. The germline gives CDR1 LNHDA, CDR2 SQIVND (reference sequence). V shed 4 bases and J shed 6 bases, with 15 bases lying between them. The CDR3 spells CASSTGRFGDGYTF. The CDR3 nucleotides read TGTGCCAGTAGTACGGGAAGGTTCGGAGATGGCTACACCTTC.

V usage is TRBV7-9 and J usage is TRBJ1-1; 8 bases fit TRBD1. The CDR3 runs to 14 residues. V lost 6 bases, J lost 3 bases, and 6 bases stayed unmatched. From germline, CDR1 is SEHNR and CDR2 FQNEAQ (reference sequence). CDR3 in DNA: TGTGCCAGCAGACTGACAGGGGTCGACACTGAAGCTTTCTTT. Its translation is CASRLTGVDTEAFF.

The rearrangement joins TRBV28 to TRBJ2-6; TRBD1 aligns across 11 bases. This CDR3 comprises 19 residues. V lost 6 bases, J lost 0 bases, and 10 bases stayed unmatched. The V gene's germline CDR1 is MDHEN and CDR2 SYDVKM. The CDR3 protein is CASSSTGQGGYSGANVLTF. The CDR3 DNA reads as TGTGCCAGCAGCTCCACGGGACAGGGGGGATACTCTGGGGCCAACGTCCTGACTTTC. The variable domain in full, completed from reference TRBV28 and TRBJ2-6, reads DVKVTQSSRYLVKRTGEKVFLECVQDMDHENMFWYRQDPGLGLRLIYFSYDVKMKEKGDIPEGYSVSREKKERFSLILESASTNQTSMYLCASSSTGQGGYSGANVLTFGAGSRLTVL.

The rearrangement joins TRBV10-3 to TRBJ2-7; D possibly corresponds to TRBD2 (5 bases). Germline loops: CDR1 ENHRY, CDR2 SYGVKD. This CDR3 is built from 14 residues. V shed 3 bases and J shed 0 bases, with 9 bases lying between them. CDR3 sequence: CAISELVHSYEQYF. DNA for the CDR3: TGTGCCATCAGTGAACTAGTGCACTCCTACGAGCAGTACTTC.

CDR3 bases: TGTGCCTGGAGTCCTTATAACTATGGCTACACCTTC. This gives the protein CAWSPYNYGYTF. The V call is TRBV30, the J call TRBJ1-2; D is unresolved. Per germline, CDR1 GTSNPN and CDR2 SVGIG (reference sequence). V was clipped by 2 bases and J by 1 base, with 5 bases between them. The CDR3 has 12 amino acids.

V usage is TRBV9 and J usage is TRBJ2-7; D unresolved. This CDR3 is built from 13 residues. Trimming pared 0 bases from V and 7 bases from J, leaving 11 bases between. Germline CDR1 SGDLS, CDR2 YYNGEE. The CDR3 here is CASSVVVDGEQYF. The DNA of the CDR3 is TGTGCCAGCAGCGTAGTTGTAGACGGGGAGCAGTACTTC.

The chain links TRBV7-2 to TRBJ1-1; D not resolved. The CDR3 is 11 amino acids. The germline V and J ends were trimmed by 6 bases and 8 bases, with 10 bases remaining between them. Germline lookup yields CDR1 SGHTA and CDR2 FQGNSA. CDR3 nucleotides: TGTGCCAGCAGTCCCCGGAGAGAAGCTTTCTTT. Encoded protein: CASSPRREAFF.

This clone has only one observation. The chain recombines TRBV5-1 with TRBJ2-7, with TRBD2 matching 8 bases. The germline V gene encodes CDR1 SGHRS and CDR2 YFSETQ. The CDR3 is 15 amino acids. V shed 3 bases, J shed 0 bases, and the junction held 5 bases outside the gene matches. The CDR3 here is CASSSSGWSSYEQYF. The CDR3 DNA is TGCGCCAGCAGCTCTAGCGGGTGGAGCTCCTACGAGCAGTACTTC.

This chain uses TRBV29-1 with TRBJ2-7, with 9 bases fitting TRBD1. This CDR3 comprises 14 residues. Germline CDR1 SQVTM, CDR2 ANQGSEA. V gave up 5 bases and J gave up 3 bases; unmatched junction bases: 8. The CDR3 loop reads CSVSQGTGLYEQYF. CDR3 DNA: TGCAGCGTTAGTCAAGGGACAGGGCTCTACGAGCAGTACTTC.

A single count supports this clone. V and J are TRBV28 and TRBJ2-2; TRBD1 aligns across 8 bases. J gave up 6 bases and V 5 bases, and 8 bases lay outside the gene matches. This CDR3 has 15 amino acids. Germline CDR1 reads MDHEN; CDR2 reads SYDVKM. In nucleotides, the CDR3 is TGTGCCAGCAGTACCGCAGGGGGCGGCGCCGGGGAGCTGTTTTTT. As protein: CASSTAGGGAGELFF.

This chain joins TRBV15 and TRBJ1-5; D unclear. Trimming pared 4 bases from V and 0 bases from J, leaving 7 bases between. Germline lookup yields CDR1 LNHNV and CDR2 YYDKDF (reference sequence). This CDR3 is 14 amino acids long. As DNA, the CDR3 is TGTGCCACCAGCAACGGTTATAGCAATCAGCCCCAGCATTTT. Translating gives CATSNGYSNQPQHF.

This sequence joins TRBV5-1 and TRBJ1-5; D remains ambiguous. Trimming took off 4 bases at V and 7 bases at J, with 6 bases between the two ends. The CDR3 totals 11 residues. The germline CDR1 and CDR2 sequences are SGHRS and YFSETQ. The CDR3 sequence is CASSAEQPQHF. The CDR3 nucleotides read TGCGCCAGCAGCGCTGAGCAGCCCCAGCATTTT.

V and J are TRBV28 and TRBJ2-2, with TRBD2 matching 11 bases. The CDR3 spans 17 residues. The J segment lost 0 bases and the V segment lost 6 bases, leaving 6 bases of the junction unmatched. CDR1 is MDHEN, CDR2 SYDVKM, per germline. DNA for the CDR3: TGTGCCAGCAGCTATTCGACTAGCGGGACGAACACCGGGGAGCTGTTTTTT. Protein: CASSYSTSGTNTGELFF. The variable domain in full, completed from reference TRBV28 and TRBJ2-2, reads DVKVTQSSRYLVKRTGEKVFLECVQDMDHENMFWYRQDPGLGLRLIYFSYDVKMKEKGDIPEGYSVSREKKERFSLILESASTNQTSMYLCASSYSTSGTNTGELFFGEGSRLTVL.

The chain couples TRBV18 to TRBJ2-7, with 8 positions matching TRBD1. This CDR3 is built from 16 residues. Germline CDR1 is KGHSH and CDR2 is LQKENI. V trimming: 3 bases; J trimming: 1 base; junction bases outside the gene matches: 8. CDR3 nucleotide sequence: TGTGCCAGCTCACCTCGGACAGGGAGAGAATCCTACGAGCAGTACTTC. Protein: CASSPRTGRESYEQYF. Based on the CDR3 plus reference TRBV18 and TRBJ2-7, the full variable domain is NAGVMQNPRHLVRRRGQEARLRCSPMKGHSHVYWYRQLPEEGLKFMVYLQKENIIDESGMPKERFSAEFPKEGPSILRIQQVVRGDSAAYFCASSPRTGRESYEQYFGPGTRLTVT.

The CDR3 coding sequence is TGTGCCAGTAGTATATGGCCCAACACAGATACGCAGTATTTT. It encodes CASSIWPNTDTQYF. V gene TRBV19 combines with J gene TRBJ2-3, with unresolved D. Germline CDR1 and CDR2: LNHDA and SQIVND (reference sequence). This CDR3 region has 14 residues. Trimming removed 2 bases from V and 2 bases from J, with 8 bases in between. Supplemented by reference TRBV19 and TRBJ2-3, the full variable domain reads DGGITQSPKYLFRKEGQNVTLSCEQNLNHDAMYWYRQDPGQGLRLIYYSQIVNDFQKGDIAEGYSVSREKKESFPLTVTSAQKNPTAFYLCASSIWPNTDTQYFGPGTRLTVL.